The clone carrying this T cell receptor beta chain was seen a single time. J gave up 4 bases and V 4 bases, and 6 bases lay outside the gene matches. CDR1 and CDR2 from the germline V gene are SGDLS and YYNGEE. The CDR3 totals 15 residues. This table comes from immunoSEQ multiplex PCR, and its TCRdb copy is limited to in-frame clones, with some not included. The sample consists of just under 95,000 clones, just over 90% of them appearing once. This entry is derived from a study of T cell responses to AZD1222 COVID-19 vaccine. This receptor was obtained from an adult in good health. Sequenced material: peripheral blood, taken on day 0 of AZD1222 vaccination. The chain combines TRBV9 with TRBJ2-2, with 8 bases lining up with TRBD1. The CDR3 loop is CASSPQGAGTGELFF. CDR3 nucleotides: TGTGCCAGCAGCCCCCAGGGGGCCGGCACCGGGGAGCTGTTTTTT.